This TCR beta chain was obtained from a study of T cells in Graves' hyperthyroidism and ophthalmopathy. Findings of the study overall: Most thyroid clonotypes expanded above 0.001 appeared in blood too.

The diagnoses drew upon clinical symptoms, serum thyroxine and TRAb, thyroid ultrasound and orbital computed tomography. There are many counts of this clonotype. Its target is unknown. TCR beta CDR3 regions were amplified from RNA transcripts. In the first-round RT-PCR of the TCR CDR3, the HTBI primer set was used. Via MiXCR, TCRdb re-called the multiplex PCR reads, giving one row per CDR3 protein. The table shows fewer than 350,000 distinct CDR3 sequences, with roughly an eighth occurring only once. Source material: blood. The receptor comes from a middle-aged woman with Graves' hyperthyroidism.

In DNA, the CDR3 is TGTGCCAGCTCACCACTTAATTGGGGGTCCTACAATGAGCAGTTCTTC. Amino acids: CASSPLNWGSYNEQFF. This rearrangement joins TRBV18 to TRBJ2-1; D assignment may be TRBD1 or TRBD2 (5 bases each). CDR1 is KGHSH and CDR2 is LQKENI in the germline V gene. This CDR3 has 16 residues. Trimming left V 1 base short and J 1 base short, with 11 bases between.